The next 6 T cell receptor beta chains were all read from a single sample in a study of T cells expressing NK-cell markers. One entry per CDR3 protein, without DNA, is what TCRdb gives after re-calling the 5' RACE reads. The sample has about 460,000 distinct CDR3 sequences; the top ten hold roughly 1.4%. The sequencing sample was made of blood T cells: a sorted CD56 or NKG2C T cell subset, CD4+ or CD8+ T cells, or bulk PBMC T cells (not recorded which). The receptors were sampled from a woman aged 45-59 years in good health.

The CDR3 reads CASSFFTSGRGSSYNEQFF. This chain connects TRBV7-6 to TRBJ2-1; the D call of TRBD2 rests on TCRdb alone, since no DNA is present to check it. The germline CDR1 and CDR2 sequences are SGHVS and FNYEAQ. The CDR3 totals 19 residues.

The chain carries TRBV25-1 and TRBJ2-5; TCRdb lists TRBD2, though no DNA is available to test this call. The CDR3 sequence is 19 residues long. Germline V gene data show CDR1 as MGHDK and CDR2 as SYGVNS. CDR3 loop: CASSETRAGGPIPQETQYF. Full variable domain (remainder filled in from reference TRBV25-1 and TRBJ2-5): EADIYQTPRYLVIGTGKKITLECSQTMGHDKMYWYQQDPGMELHLIHYSYGVNSTEKGDLSSESTVSRIRTEHFPLTLESARPSHTSQYLCASSETRAGGPIPQETQYFGPGTRLLVL.

The chain combines TRBV7-2 with TRBJ1-1; there is no DNA to check the TCRdb D call of TRBD1. The CDR3 covers 14 residues. Germline V lookup: CDR1 SGHTA, CDR2 FQGNSA. This chain's CDR3 is CASSTLMGRTEAFF.

The chain carries TRBV7-3 and TRBJ2-3; no DNA is available, so the TRBD2 call from TCRdb remains unchecked. CDR3 length: 15 residues. Germline V gene lookup returns CDR1 SGHTA and CDR2 FQGTGA. CDR3 sequence reads: CASSLLATSTDTQYF.

The genes are TRBV10-3 and TRBJ1-3. The CDR3 extends over 14 amino acids. CDR1 is ENHRY and CDR2 is SYGVKD in the germline V gene. The CDR3 is CAIKRVNSGNTIYF.

The rearrangement links TRBV4-1 to TRBJ1-4; TCRdb indicates TRBD1, and absent DNA this call remains unverified. CDR3 length: 14 residues. The germline V gene has CDR1 MGHRA and CDR2 YSYEKL. The CDR3 loop is CASRKGGTDEKLFF.